The present T cell receptor beta chain was sequenced within a study of T cells after yellow fever vaccination. TCRdb analysed the 5' RACE reads with MiXCR anew, one entry per CDR3 protein. The profile covers 450,000 to 650,000 distinct CDR3 sequences, with roughly 13% appearing a single time and 11% to 15% taken by the ten largest. This clonotype was seen a few times. The source is a man aged 25-40 years who received the YFV17D yellow fever vaccine. This sample comprised PBMCs, obtained on the day of the yellow fever booster vaccination.

The CDR3 DNA is TGTGCCAGCTCACCTATGGACAGGGGGGCAAATCAGCCCCAGCATTTT. This codes for CASSPMDRGANQPQHF. V is TRBV18 and J is TRBJ1-5; the match to TRBD1 covers 10 bases. Germline assignment: CDR1 KGHSH and CDR2 LQKENI. V gave up 3 bases and J gave up 4 bases; unmatched junction bases: 6. This CDR3 spans 16 amino acids.